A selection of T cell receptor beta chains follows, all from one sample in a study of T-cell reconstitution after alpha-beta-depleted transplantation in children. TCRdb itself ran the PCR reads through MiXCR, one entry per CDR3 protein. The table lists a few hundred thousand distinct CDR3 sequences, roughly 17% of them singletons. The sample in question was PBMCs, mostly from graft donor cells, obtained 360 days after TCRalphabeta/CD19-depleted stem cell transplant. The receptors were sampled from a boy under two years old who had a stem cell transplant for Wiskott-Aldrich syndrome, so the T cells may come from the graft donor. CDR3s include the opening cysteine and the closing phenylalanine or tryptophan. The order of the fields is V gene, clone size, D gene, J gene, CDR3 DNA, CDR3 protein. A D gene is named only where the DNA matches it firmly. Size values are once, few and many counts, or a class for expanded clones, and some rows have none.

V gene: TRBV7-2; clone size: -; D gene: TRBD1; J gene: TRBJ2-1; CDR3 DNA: TGTGCCAGCAGCCCCGTTAGAGGGGACAGGGGCCTCAATGAGCAGTTCTTC; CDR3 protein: CASSPVRGDRGLNEQFF
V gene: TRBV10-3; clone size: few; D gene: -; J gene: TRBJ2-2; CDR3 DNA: TGTGCCATCAGGTCCGGGACCGTAGGCGGGGAGCTGTTTTTT; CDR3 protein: CAIRSGTVGGELFF
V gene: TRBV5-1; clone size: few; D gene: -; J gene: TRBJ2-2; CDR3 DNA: TGCGCCAGCAGCTTGGTGGGTCGCACCGGGGAGCTGTTTTTT; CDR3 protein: CASSLVGRTGELFF
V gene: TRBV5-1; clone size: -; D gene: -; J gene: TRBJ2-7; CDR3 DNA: TGCGCCAGCAGCCCTGGTGGGGTGGCCTACGAGCAGTACTTC; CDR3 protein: CASSPGGVAYEQYF
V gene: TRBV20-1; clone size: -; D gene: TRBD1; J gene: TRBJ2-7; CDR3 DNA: TGCAGTGCAACCGGGACAGGGGGACCCTACGAGCAGTACTTC; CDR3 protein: CSATGTGGPYEQYF
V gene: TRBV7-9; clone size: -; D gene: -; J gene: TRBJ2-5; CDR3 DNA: TGTGCCAGCAGCCGAATGGAAAGGGCATATCAAGAGACCCAGTACTTC; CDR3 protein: CASSRMERAYQETQYF
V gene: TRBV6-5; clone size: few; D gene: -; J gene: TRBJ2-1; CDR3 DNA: TGTGCCAGCAGTCGACTGGGGCATGAGCAGTTCTTC; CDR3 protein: CASSRLGHEQFF
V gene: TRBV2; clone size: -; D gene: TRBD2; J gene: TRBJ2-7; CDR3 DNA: TGTGCCAGCAGTGAAAAGTGGCCTAGCGGGAGGACCTACGAGCAGTACTTC; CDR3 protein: CASSEKWPSGRTYEQYF
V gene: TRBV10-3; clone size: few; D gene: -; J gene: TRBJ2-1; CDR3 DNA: TGTGCCATCAGTGTTGGGGGGAAATCCTACAATGAGCAGTTCTTC; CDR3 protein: CAISVGGKSYNEQFF
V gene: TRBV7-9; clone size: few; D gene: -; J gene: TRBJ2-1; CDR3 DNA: TGTGCCAGCAGCCCCTCCAGGGGGGACAATGAGCAGTTCTTC; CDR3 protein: CASSPSRGDNEQFF
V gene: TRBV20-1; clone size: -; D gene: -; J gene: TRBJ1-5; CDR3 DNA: TGCAGTGCTAGTTGGGGGGCGGGGACCCAGCATTTT; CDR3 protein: CSASWGAGTQHF
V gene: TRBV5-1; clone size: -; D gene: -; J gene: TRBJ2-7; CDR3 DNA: TGCGCCAGCAGCACGACTTTAAGCTCCTACGAGCAGTACTTC; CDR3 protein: CASSTTLSSYEQYF
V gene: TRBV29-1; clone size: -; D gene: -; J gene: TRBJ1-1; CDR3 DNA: TGCAGCCCGATGGTGAACGCTGAAGCTTTCTTT; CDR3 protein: CSPMVNAEAFF
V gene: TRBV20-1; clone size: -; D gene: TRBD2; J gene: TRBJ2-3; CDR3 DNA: TGCAGCAGCATAAGGACTAGCGGGAGGAGGGTAGGAGATACGCAGTATTTT; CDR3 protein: CSSIRTSGRRVGDTQYF
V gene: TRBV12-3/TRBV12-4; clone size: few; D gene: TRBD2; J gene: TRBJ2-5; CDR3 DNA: TGTGCCAGCAGTTTACTGACTAGCGGGAGGGCAGGAGAGACCCAGTACTTC; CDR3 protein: CASSLLTSGRAGETQYF
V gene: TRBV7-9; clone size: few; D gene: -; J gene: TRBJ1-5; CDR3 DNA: TGTGCCAGCAGCTTAGGGCAGGGCTCGGGCAATCAGCCCCAGCATTTT; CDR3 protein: CASSLGQGSGNQPQHF
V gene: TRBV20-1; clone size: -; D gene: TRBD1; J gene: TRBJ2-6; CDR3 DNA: TGCAGTGCGGGAAAGAACACAGGGGTCGGGGCCAACGTCCTGACTTTC; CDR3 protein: CSAGKNTGVGANVLTF
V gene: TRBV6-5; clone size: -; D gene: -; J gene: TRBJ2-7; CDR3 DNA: TGTGCCAGCAGTTACTCGAGGGGGGCCTACGAGCAGTACTTC; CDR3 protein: CASSYSRGAYEQYF
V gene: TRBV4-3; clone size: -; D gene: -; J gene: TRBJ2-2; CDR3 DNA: TGCGCCAGCAGCCCCCTGCCGGCGGTTGGTTCCCGGGAGCTGTTTTTT; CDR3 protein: CASSPLPAVGSRELFF
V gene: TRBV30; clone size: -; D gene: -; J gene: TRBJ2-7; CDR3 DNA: TGTGCCTGGAGTACAGGGACGGGCGAGCAGTACTTC; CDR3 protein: CAWSTGTGEQYF
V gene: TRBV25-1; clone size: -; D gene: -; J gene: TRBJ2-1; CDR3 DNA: TGTGCCAGCAGTGAACAGTCAGGGCAGTTCTTC; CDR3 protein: CASSEQSGQFF
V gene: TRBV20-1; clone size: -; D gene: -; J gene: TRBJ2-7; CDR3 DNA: TGCAGTGCTAGTGCCCGGGACGGAAAACACGAGCAGTACTTC; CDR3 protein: CSASARDGKHEQYF
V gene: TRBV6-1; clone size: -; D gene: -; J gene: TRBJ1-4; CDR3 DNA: TGTGCCAGCAGTCGGGACACTTATGATGAAAAACTGTTTTTT; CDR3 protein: CASSRDTYDEKLFF
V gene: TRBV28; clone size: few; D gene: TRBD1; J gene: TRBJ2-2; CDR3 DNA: TGTGCCAGCAGCAGCCGGGACAGGGGGACCGAGAACACCGGGGAGCTGTTTTTT; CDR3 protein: CASSSRDRGTENTGELFF
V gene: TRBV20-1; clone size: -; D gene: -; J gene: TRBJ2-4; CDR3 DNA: TGCAGTGCCACACCGGGTGCTTGGGTTGCCAAAAACATTCAGTACTTC; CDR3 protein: CSATPGAWVAKNIQYF
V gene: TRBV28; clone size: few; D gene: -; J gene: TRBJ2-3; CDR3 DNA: TGTGCCAGCACCCCACCCCCCCAGGAGCCTCAGCGCGATACGCAGTATTTT; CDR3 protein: CASTPPPQEPQRDTQYF
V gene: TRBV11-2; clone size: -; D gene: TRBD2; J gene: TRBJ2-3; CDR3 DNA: TGTGCCAGCCGCCGATTGGGACTAGCGACAGATACGCAGTATTTT; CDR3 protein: CASRRLGLATDTQYF
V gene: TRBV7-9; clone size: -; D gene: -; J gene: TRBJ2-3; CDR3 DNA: TGTGCCAGCAGCTTGATGACTCTCAGCACAGATACGCAGTATTTT; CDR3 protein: CASSLMTLSTDTQYF
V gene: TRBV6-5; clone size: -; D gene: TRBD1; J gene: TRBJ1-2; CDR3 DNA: TGTGCCAGCAGTTACTCCGGACAGGGGGGTTATGGCTACACCTTC; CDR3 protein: CASSYSGQGGYGYTF
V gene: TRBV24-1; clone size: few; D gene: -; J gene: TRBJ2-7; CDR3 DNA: TGTGCCACCACCTTCAGCGGAATAAACTACGAGCAGTACTTC; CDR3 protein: CATTFSGINYEQYF
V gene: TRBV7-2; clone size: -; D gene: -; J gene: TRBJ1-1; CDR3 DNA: TGTGCCAGCAGCTTCTGGGGGGGCACTGAAGCTTTCTTT; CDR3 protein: CASSFWGGTEAFF
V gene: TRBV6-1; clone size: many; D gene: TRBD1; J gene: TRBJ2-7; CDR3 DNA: TGTGCCAGCACCAAGGACAGGACCTCTAATGAGCAGTACTTC; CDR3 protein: CASTKDRTSNEQYF
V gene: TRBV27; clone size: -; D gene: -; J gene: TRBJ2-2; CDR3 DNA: TGTGCCAGCACCCCAAATAGACCCGGGGAGCTGTTTTTT; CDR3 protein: CASTPNRPGELFF
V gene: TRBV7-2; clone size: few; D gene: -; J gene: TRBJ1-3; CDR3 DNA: TGTGCCAGCAGCTTAGTGGGCGGCTCTGGAAACACCATATATTTT; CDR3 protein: CASSLVGGSGNTIYF
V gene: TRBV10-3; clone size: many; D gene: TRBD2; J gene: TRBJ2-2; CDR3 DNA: TGTGCCATCAGTGCCCTAGCGGGCGCGAACACCGGGGAGCTGTTTTTT; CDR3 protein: CAISALAGANTGELFF
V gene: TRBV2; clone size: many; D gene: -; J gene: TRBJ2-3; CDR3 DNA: TGTGCCAGCAGTGAAGCTGATACGCAGTATTTT; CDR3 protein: CASSEADTQYF
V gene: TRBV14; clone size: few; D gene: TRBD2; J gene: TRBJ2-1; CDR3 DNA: TGTGCCAGCAGCCGGAGAGCGGGAGAGAATGAGCAGTTCTTC; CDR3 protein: CASSRRAGENEQFF
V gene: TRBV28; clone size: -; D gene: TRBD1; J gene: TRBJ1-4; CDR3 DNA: TGTGCCAGCAGTCCTTTTGGACAGGGGGCCGCTAATGAAAAACTGTTTTTT; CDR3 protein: CASSPFGQGAANEKLFF
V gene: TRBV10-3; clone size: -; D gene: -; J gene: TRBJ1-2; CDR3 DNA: TGTGCCATCAGTGAGTCAGCCGTGGGTAACTATGGCTACACCTTC; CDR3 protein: CAISESAVGNYGYTF
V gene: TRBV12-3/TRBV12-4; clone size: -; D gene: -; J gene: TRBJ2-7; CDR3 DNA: TGTGCCAGCAGCGCCAAGGGGATAAACGAGCAGTACTTC; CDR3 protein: CASSAKGINEQYF
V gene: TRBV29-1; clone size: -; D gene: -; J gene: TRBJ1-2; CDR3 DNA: TGCAGCGTGGGGACGGACTATGGCTACACCTTC; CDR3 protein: CSVGTDYGYTF
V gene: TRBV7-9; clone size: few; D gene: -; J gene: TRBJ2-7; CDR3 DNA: TGTGCCAGCAGCCCGGACGTCCCCAAGCAGTACTTC; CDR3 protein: CASSPDVPKQYF
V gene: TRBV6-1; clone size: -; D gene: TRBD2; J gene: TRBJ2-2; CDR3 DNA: TGTGCCAGCAGTGAATGGCCACTTAGCGGGGGTCCCACCGGGGAGCTGTTTTTT; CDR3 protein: CASSEWPLSGGPTGELFF
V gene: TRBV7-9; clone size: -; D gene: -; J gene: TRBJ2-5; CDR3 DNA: TGTGCCAGCAGCCCCCTAGGACCTTTAGGGGGAGAGACCCAGTACTTC; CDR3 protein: CASSPLGPLGGETQYF
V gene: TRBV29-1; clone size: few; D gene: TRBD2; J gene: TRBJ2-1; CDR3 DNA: TGCAGCGTTGAGGAGGGACTAGCGGGAGGCCCTTACTACAATGAGCAGTTCTTC; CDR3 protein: CSVEEGLAGGPYYNEQFF
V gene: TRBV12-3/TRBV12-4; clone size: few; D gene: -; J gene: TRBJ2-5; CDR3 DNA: TGTGCCAGCAGTTTAGTGGGTAAACAAGAGACCCAGTACTTC; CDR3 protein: CASSLVGKQETQYF
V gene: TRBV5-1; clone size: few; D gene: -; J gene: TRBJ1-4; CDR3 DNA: TGCGCCAGCAGCTTGGATATGGGTGGATTTGGAGGACTGTTTTTT; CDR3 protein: CASSLDMGGFGGLFF
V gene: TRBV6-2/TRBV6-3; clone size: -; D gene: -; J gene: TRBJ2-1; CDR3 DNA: TGTGCCAGCCTATCTTCGGTAGTTGGCGATGAGCAGTTCTTC; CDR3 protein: CASLSSVVGDEQFF